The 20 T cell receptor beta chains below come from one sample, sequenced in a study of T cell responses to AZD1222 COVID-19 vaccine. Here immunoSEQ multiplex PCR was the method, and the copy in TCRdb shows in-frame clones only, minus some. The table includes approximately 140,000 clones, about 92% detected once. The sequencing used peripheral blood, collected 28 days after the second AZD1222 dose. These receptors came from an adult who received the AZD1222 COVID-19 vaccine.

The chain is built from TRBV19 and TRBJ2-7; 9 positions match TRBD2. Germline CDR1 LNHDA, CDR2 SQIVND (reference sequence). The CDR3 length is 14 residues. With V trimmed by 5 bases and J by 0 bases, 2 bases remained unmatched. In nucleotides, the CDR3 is TGTGCCAGTAGTGAGCGGGGGGCCTCCTACGAGCAGTACTTC. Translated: CASSERGASYEQYF.

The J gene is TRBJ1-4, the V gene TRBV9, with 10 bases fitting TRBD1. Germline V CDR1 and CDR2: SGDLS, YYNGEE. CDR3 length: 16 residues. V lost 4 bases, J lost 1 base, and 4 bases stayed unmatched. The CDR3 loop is CASSRQGAETNEKLFF. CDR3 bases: TGTGCCAGCAGCCGACAGGGGGCAGAAACTAATGAAAAACTGTTTTTT.

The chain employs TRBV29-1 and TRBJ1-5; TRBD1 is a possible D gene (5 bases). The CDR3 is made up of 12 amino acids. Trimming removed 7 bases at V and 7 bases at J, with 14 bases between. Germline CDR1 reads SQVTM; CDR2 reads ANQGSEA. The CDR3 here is CSDPITGQPQHF. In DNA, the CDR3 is TGCAGCGACCCGATTACAGGCCAGCCCCAGCATTTT.

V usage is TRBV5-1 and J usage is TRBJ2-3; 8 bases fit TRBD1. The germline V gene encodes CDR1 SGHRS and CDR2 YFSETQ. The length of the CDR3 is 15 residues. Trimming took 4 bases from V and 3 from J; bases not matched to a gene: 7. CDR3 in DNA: TGCGCCAGCAGCCCCCCGAGACAGGGGACAGATACGCAGTATTTT. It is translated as CASSPPRQGTDTQYF.

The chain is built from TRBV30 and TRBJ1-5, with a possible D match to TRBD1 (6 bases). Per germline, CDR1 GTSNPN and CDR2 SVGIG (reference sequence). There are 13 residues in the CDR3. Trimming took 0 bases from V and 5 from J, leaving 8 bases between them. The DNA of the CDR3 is TGTGCCTGGAGTGTACAGGGCGATCAGCCCCAGCATTTT. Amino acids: CAWSVQGDQPQHF.

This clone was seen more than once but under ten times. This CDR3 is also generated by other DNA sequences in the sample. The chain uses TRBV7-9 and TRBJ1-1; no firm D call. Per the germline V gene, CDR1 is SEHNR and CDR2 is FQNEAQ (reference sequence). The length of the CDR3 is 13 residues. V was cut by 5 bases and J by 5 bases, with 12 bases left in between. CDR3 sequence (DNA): TGTGCCAGCAGCCCAGAGGTGGGAACTGAAGCTTTCTTT. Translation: CASSPEVGTEAFF.

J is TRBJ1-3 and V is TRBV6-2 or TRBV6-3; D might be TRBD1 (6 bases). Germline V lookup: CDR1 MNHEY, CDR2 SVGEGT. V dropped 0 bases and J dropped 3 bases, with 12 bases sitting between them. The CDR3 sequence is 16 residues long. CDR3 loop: CASSYSSRGGGNTIYF. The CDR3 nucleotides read TGTGCCAGCAGTTACTCGAGCAGGGGCGGTGGAAACACCATATATTTT.

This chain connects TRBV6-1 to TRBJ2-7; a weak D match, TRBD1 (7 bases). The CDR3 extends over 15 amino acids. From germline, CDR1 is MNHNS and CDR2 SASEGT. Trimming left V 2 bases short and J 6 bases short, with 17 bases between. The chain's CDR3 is CASSEYGQGGSEQYF. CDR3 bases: TGTGCCAGCAGTGAATATGGCCAGGGGGGTAGCGAGCAGTACTTC.

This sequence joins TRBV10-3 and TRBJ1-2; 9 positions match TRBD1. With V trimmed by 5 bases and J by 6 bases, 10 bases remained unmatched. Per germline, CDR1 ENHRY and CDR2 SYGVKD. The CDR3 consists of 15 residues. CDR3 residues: CAISMTGGDSHGYTF. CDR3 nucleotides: TGTGCCATCAGTATGACAGGGGGGGATTCCCATGGCTACACCTTC.

The CDR3 coding sequence is TGTGCCAGCAGTTTATCTTCGTCTAGTGGCGGGAGGGCCGACTCCGGGGAGCTGTTTTTT. This gives the protein CASSLSSSSGGRADSGELFF. The chain is built from TRBV27 and TRBJ2-2; 9 bases match TRBD2. Germline V gene sequence: CDR1 MNHEY, CDR2 SMNVEV (reference sequence). V lost 0 bases to trimming and J lost 6 bases; unmatched junction nucleotides: 17. The CDR3 is 20 residues long.

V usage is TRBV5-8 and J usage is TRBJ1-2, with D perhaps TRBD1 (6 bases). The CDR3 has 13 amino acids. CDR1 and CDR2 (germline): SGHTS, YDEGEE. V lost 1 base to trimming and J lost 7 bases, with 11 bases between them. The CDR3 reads CASSLNRVSGYTF. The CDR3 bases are TGTGCCAGCAGCTTGAACAGGGTATCTGGCTACACCTTC. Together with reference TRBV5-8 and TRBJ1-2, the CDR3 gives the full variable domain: EAGVTQSPTHLIKTRGQQATLRCSPISGHTSVYWYQQALGLGLQFLLWYDEGEERNRGNFPPRFSGRQFPNYSSELNVNALELEDSALYLCASSLNRVSGYTFGSGTRLTVV.

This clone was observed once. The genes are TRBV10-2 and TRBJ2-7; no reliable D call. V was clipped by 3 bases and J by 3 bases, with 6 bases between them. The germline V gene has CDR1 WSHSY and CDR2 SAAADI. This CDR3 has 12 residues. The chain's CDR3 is CASSDHLYEQYF. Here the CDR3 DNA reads TGCGCCAGCAGTGATCACCTCTACGAGCAGTACTTC.

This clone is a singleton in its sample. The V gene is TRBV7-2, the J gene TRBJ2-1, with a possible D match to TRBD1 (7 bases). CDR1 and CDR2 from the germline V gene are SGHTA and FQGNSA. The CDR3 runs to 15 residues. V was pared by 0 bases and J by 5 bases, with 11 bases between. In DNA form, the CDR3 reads TGTGCCAGCAGCTTAGCGCAGGGGGGACACAATGAGCAGTTCTTC. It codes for CASSLAQGGHNEQFF.

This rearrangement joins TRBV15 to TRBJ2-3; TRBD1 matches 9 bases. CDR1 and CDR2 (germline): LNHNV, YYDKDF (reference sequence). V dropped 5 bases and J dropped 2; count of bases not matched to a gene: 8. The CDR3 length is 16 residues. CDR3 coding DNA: TGTGCCACCAGCCCACAGGGGGCCCTAAACACAGATACGCAGTATTTT. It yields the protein CATSPQGALNTDTQYF.

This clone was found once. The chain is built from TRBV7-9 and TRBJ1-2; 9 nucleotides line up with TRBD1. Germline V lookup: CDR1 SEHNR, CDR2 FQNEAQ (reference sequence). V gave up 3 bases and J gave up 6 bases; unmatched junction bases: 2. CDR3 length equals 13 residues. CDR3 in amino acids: CASSLGQGNGYTF. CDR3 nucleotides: TGTGCCAGCAGCTTGGGACAGGGCAATGGCTACACCTTC.

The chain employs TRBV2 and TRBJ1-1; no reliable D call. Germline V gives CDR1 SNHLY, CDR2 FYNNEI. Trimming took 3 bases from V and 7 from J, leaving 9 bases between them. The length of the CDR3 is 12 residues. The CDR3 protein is CASSDSPNEAFF. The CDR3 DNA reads TGTGCCAGCAGTGACAGCCCCAATGAAGCTTTCTTT.

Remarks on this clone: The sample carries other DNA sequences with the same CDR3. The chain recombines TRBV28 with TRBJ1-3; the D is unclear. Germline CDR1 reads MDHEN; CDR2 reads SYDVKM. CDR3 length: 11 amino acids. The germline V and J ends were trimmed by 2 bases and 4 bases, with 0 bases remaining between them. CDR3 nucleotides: TGTGCCAGCAGTTTAGGAAACACCATATATTTT. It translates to CASSLGNTIYF.

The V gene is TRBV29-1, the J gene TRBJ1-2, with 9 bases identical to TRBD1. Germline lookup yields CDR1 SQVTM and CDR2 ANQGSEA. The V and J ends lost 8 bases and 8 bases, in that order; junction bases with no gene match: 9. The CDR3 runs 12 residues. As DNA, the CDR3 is TGCAGCTCTGGGACAGGGACGGCCGGCTACACCTTC. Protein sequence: CSSGTGTAGYTF.

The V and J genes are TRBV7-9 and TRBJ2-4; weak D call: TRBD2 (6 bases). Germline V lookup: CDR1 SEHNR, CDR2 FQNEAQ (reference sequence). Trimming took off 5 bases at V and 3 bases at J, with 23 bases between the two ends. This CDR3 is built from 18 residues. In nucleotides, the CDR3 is TGTGCCAGCAGCCCCTTCGACGGGAGAGGGATTGGCAAAAACATTCAGTACTTC. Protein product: CASSPFDGRGIGKNIQYF.

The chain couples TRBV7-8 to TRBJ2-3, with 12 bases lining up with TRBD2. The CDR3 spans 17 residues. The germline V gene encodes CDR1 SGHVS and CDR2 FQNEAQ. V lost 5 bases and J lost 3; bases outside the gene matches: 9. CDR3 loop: CASSTTASGRVTDTQYF. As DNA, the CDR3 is TGTGCCAGCAGCACTACTGCTAGCGGGAGGGTAACAGATACGCAGTATTTT. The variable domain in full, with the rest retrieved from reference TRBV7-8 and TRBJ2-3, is GAGVSQSPRYKVAKRGQDVALRCDPISGHVSLFWYQQALGQGPEFLTYFQNEAQLDKSGLPSDRFFAERPEGSVSTLKIQRTQQEDSAVYLCASSTTASGRVTDTQYFGPGTRLTVL.